The clone carrying this T cell receptor beta chain was observed a single time. The V and J ends lost 2 bases and 3 bases, in that order; junction bases with no gene match: 8. The CDR3 length is 16 residues. Germline-derived CDR1 and CDR2 are LGHNA and YSLEER. This sample is part of a study of blood T cell repertoires in COVID-19. Study details: T cells, B-cell-depleted T cells, or PBMCs supplied cDNA or gDNA.

In the original analysis: Reference gene primers were amplified, and this amplification served to estimate nucleated cell counts. Method: immunoSEQ multiplex PCR; TCRdb's copy keeps in-frame clones and lacks some. That table supplies the V and J calls and clone size; D and trimming were determined from the DNA. The sample lists 40,000 to 50,000 clones, around nine tenths occurring once. The chain joins TRBV4-3 to TRBJ2-7, with 9 positions matching TRBD1. The receptor's source is a man aged 55 to 69 with acute or convalescent COVID-19. Sequenced input: peripheral blood. CDR3 amino acids: CASSQQADRGSYEQYF. Here the CDR3 DNA reads TGCGCCAGCAGCCAACAGGCGGACAGGGGAAGCTACGAGCAGTACTTC.